Listed here are 10 T cell receptor beta chains from one sample, sequenced in a study of blood T cell repertoires in COVID-19. The assay was immunoSEQ multiplex PCR, and TCRdb's table has in-frame clones only and misses some. The table lists under 300,000 clones, more than 65% of them singletons. The sequenced sample consisted of peripheral blood. The receptors here all came from a woman aged 35 to 49 who had recovered from COVID-19.

This chain links TRBV4-3 with TRBJ2-5, with 10 bases matching TRBD2. Germline values: CDR1 LGHNA, CDR2 YSLEER. CDR3 length equals 16 residues. V lost 2 bases, J lost 3 bases, and 6 bases stayed unmatched. CDR3 nucleotides: TGCGCCAGCAGCCAATTTAGCGGGGGGCCTGAAGAGACCCAGTACTTC. Encoded protein: CASSQFSGGPEETQYF.

V gene TRBV6-1 combines with J gene TRBJ2-2, with D tentatively TRBD1 (6 bases). Germline V gene lookup returns CDR1 MNHNS and CDR2 SASEGT. The CDR3 totals 16 residues. V was pared by 3 bases and J by 0 bases, with 11 bases between. CDR3 DNA: TGTGCCAGCAGTGACCAAACAGGGTCGAACACCGGGGAGCTGTTTTTT. It translates to CASSDQTGSNTGELFF.

V gene TRBV18 combines with J gene TRBJ2-6, with 8 bases lining up with TRBD1. Looked up from germline, CDR1 is KGHSH and CDR2 is LQKENI. V dropped 1 base and J dropped 4; count of bases not matched to a gene: 15. The CDR3 loop spans 20 amino acids. The CDR3 spells CASSPLVLGQGGSGANVLTF. As DNA, the CDR3 is TGTGCCAGCTCACCACTAGTCTTAGGACAGGGTGGTTCCGGGGCCAACGTCCTGACTTTC.

This clone has a handful of counts. The V and J genes are TRBV6-6 and TRBJ2-7; 10 nucleotides agree with TRBD1. CDR1 is MNHNY and CDR2 is SVGAGI in the germline V gene (reference sequence). V trimming: 0 bases; J trimming: 1 base; junction bases outside the gene matches: 3. This CDR3 comprises 16 residues. The CDR3 coding sequence is TGTGCCAGCAGTTACTCGGGACAGGGGCCTTCCTACGAGCAGTACTTC. This translates into CASSYSGQGPSYEQYF.

This chain joins TRBV30 and TRBJ1-5; possible D gene TRBD1, 5 bases. This CDR3 is 14 amino acids long. CDR1 and CDR2 from the germline V gene are GTSNPN and SVGIG (reference sequence). The germline V and J ends were trimmed by 0 bases and 10 bases, with 16 bases remaining between them. CDR3: CAWSVISGRAPQHF. The CDR3 bases are TGTGCCTGGAGTGTAATTAGTGGCAGGGCTCCCCAGCATTTT.

V gene TRBV5-1 combines with J gene TRBJ2-1, with 11 bases lining up with TRBD2. CDR1 and CDR2 from the germline V gene are SGHRS and YFSETQ. The CDR3 length is 16 residues. The junction had 6 bases not matched to a gene; V was cut back by 3 bases and J by 4 bases. The CDR3 nucleotides read TGCGCCAGCAGCTACACTACTAGCGGGGGTTACAATGAGCAGTTCTTC. It specifies CASSYTTSGGYNEQFF.

J is TRBJ2-1 and V is TRBV5-4, with TRBD2 matching over 8 bases. Germline V CDR1 and CDR2: SGHNT, YYREEE (reference sequence). V lost 1 base and J lost 0; bases outside the gene matches: 12. The length of the CDR3 is 19 residues. This CDR3 reads CASSLLRGAGGGSYNEQFF. CDR3 coding DNA: TGTGCCAGCAGCTTGCTCAGAGGGGCGGGGGGCGGCTCCTACAATGAGCAGTTCTTC.

The chain employs TRBV14 and TRBJ2-7, with TRBD1 identical over 8 bases. After removal of 3 bases from V and 2 bases from J, the junction contained 12 bases not matched to a gene. Germline values: CDR1 SGHDN, CDR2 FVKESK. The CDR3 covers 17 residues. CDR3 in DNA: TGTGCCAGCAGCCACCTCAAAGGACAGGGAAACGCCTACGAGCAGTACTTC. As protein: CASSHLKGQGNAYEQYF.

The chain joins TRBV30 to TRBJ1-6, with a tentative D call TRBD1 (6 bases). The CDR3 has 13 amino acids. CDR1 is GTSNPN and CDR2 is SVGIG in the germline V gene (reference sequence). V lost 2 bases, J lost 10 bases, and 12 bases lay in between. Written as DNA, the CDR3 is TGTGCCTGGAGTAAGGGGGAGGGCTCACCCCTCCACTTT. Translating it yields CAWSKGEGSPLHF. Filled out from reference TRBV30 and TRBJ1-6, the complete variable domain reads SQTIHQWPATLVQPVGSPLSLECTVEGTSNPNLYWYRQAAGRGLQLLFYSVGIGQISSEVPQNLSASRPQDRQFILSSKKLLLSDSGFYLCAWSKGEGSPLHFGNGTRLTVT.

V usage is TRBV11-2 and J usage is TRBJ2-7; no clear D. The V end lost 0 bases, the J end lost 5 bases, and 20 bases lay between the germline ends. The CDR3 totals 17 residues. In germline, CDR1 is SGHAT, CDR2 FQNNGV. The CDR3 DNA is TGTGCCAGCAGCTTAGATGGAGTAGCCTCCTGGCCCCACGAGCAGTACTTC. Its protein is CASSLDGVASWPHEQYF.